Described below is a single T cell receptor beta chain sequence and its context. This entry comes from a study of blood T cell repertoires in COVID-19. Data came from immunoSEQ multiplex PCR; TCRdb stores just in-frame clones and leaves some out. Of roughly 200,000 clones listed, over 80% are singletons. The study drew participants aged 18 to 89 years from fewer than 30 US areas. Membership in each cohort depended on participant-reported clinical history. Exposed enrollees encountered a COVID-19 case at some point within 2 weeks before study entry. Material for sequencing was PBMCs or T cells enriched from blood (not recorded which). The clonotype comes from a woman in her twenties or thirties who had been exposed to COVID-19.

CDR3 amino acids: CASSLDSSTGELFF. The CDR3 coding sequence is TGCGCCAGCAGCTTAGACAGTTCAACCGGGGAGCTGTTTTTT. V usage is TRBV5-1 and J usage is TRBJ2-2, with D maybe TRBD1 (5 bases). The CDR3 covers 14 residues. V lost 2 bases and J lost 5, with 10 bases in between. Germline V gives CDR1 SGHRS, CDR2 YFSETQ.